This TCR beta chain is from a study of regulatory T cells in long-lasting Graves disease (TCRdb year 2021). Context from the whole study: Persistent Graves' disease meant more than 5 years of antithyroid drug treatment with TSH receptor autoantibodies that stayed positive. Patients with persistent Graves' disease were compared with patients with newly diagnosed Graves' disease using TCR sequencing and RNA sequencing of peripheral blood. The study took place in China and was registered as a clinical trial. A total of around 33 samples underwent TCR sequencing, from roughly 13 patients with persistent Graves' disease and 20 patients with newly diagnosed Graves' disease. Persistent Graves' disease patients in the clinical cohort had taken antithyroid drugs for roughly ten years on average.

Counted from cysteine to phenylalanine, this CDR3 has 13 amino acids. Only CDR3 DNA is held: 39 bases, read in frame from base 1. Taken from the germline V gene, the CDR1 and CDR2 loops are SNHLY and FYNNEI. V gives up 7 bases and J gives up 0 bases, and the segment between their germline ends measures 4 bases. What the time point label conveys for this sample: persistent/refractory GD, antithyroid drugs over 5 years with positive TRAb. RNA was extracted from PBMCs in TRIzol for both TCR sequencing and RNA sequencing. The diagnosis of Graves' disease followed American Thyroid Association guidelines. Patients were recruited from an endocrinology department in Xi'an, China. Each patient gave roughly 8.4 milliliters of peripheral blood, collected in an EDTA anticoagulant tube. PBMCs were isolated by Ficoll Paque Plus density gradient separation without further T cell sorting. RNA quality was checked with an Agilent 2100 Bioanalyzer and agarose gel, and concentration with a NanoDrop 2000.

The library was obtained by multiplex PCR. Sequencing was performed on an Illumina HiSeq 4000. To build TCR beta libraries, CDR3 regions were amplified by Arm-PCR using iRepertoire HTBI primers. Gel purification was performed on PCR products prior to sequencing. The published analysis was carried out like this. Gene usage analysis of CDR3 amino acid clonotypes used the 60 to 80 TRBV and 12 to 15 TRBJ segments found across samples. Filtered high-quality paired reads were merged into contigs using COPE and FqMerger. BLAST was used to align contigs to IMGT TRBV, TRBD and TRBJ reference genes, and CDR3 was defined according to IMGT. Any clonotype with a frequency above 0.1% was classified as a highly expanded clone. Shannon entropy served as the measure of repertoire diversity, while the Gini coefficient captured V-J evenness. Public clonotypes were defined as clonotypes shared by more than one individual. TCRdb trimmed the raw reads at Q25, called clones with MiXCR and kept productive beta chains. CDR3 protein duplicates are merged, each entry listing the most common genes and DNA. TCRdb, not the authors, supplied the V and J calls. The sample table records about 420,000 distinct CDR3 sequences; 23% of these occur just once. About 27% of the sample comes from the top ten.

General conclusions and limits of the study: Persistent Graves' disease patients showed lower TCR Shannon entropy and fewer highly expanded clones than newly diagnosed patients, suggesting clonal expansion. A larger number of public clonotypes was shared among persistent patients (around 2,500) than among newly diagnosed patients (approximately 1,000). Peripheral blood alone was examined, since thyroid tissue, which constituted the primary lesion, could not be accessed. The authors acknowledged the small sample size as a limitation that may reduce accuracy. Only the TCR beta chain was sequenced and analyzed. Preferential use of TRBV28, TRBJ1-2 and TRBJ2-5 was observed in persistent disease, whereas TRBV20-1 and TRBJ2-1 were favored in newly diagnosed disease.

In this sample, this clonotype turned up many times. Its target antigen remains unknown. No clone much larger than this one lies a single base away; base qualities are absent. Sequencing was performed on peripheral blood mononuclear cells (PBMCs), taken when the disease was refractory, from a patient treated with antithyroid drugs. Recombination linked TRBV2 to TRBJ2-6, with an unclear D gene assignment. The receptor's source is a female donor with Graves disease. The CDR3 in this case is CASILSGANVLTF. The DNA is TGTGCCAGCATCCTCTCTGGGGCCAACGTCCTGACTTTC.